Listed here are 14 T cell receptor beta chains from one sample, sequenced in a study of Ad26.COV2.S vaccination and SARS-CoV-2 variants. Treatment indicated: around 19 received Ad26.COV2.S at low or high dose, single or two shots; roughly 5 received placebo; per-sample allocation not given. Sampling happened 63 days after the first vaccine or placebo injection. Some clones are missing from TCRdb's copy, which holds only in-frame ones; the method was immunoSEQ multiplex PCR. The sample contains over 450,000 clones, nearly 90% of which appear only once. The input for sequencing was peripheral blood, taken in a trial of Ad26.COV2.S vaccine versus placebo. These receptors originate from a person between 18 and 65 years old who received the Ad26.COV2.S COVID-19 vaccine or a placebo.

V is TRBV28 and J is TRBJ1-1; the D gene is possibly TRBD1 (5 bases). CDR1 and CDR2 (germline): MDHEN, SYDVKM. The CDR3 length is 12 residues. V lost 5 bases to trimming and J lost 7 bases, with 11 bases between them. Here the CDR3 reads CASSVPGLEAFF. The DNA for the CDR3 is TGTGCCAGCAGTGTCCCAGGGCTTGAAGCTTTCTTT.

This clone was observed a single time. The CDR3 DNA sequence: TGTGCCATCGGGGGTGCGGGTAGCTCCTACAATGAGCAGTTCTTC. The encoded protein is CAIGGAGSSYNEQFF. The chain uses TRBV10-3 and TRBJ2-1; D possibly matches TRBD1 or TRBD2 (5 bases each). The germline V gene has CDR1 ENHRY and CDR2 SYGVKD. The V gene lost 8 bases and the J gene lost 0 bases, with 14 bases spanning the gap. The CDR3 extends over 15 amino acids.

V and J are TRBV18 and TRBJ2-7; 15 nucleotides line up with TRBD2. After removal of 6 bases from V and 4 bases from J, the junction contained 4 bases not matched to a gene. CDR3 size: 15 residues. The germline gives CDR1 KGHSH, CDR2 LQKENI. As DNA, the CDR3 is TGTGCCAGCTCGGCTGGGACTAGCGGGGGGTACGAGCAGTACTTC. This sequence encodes CASSAGTSGGYEQYF.

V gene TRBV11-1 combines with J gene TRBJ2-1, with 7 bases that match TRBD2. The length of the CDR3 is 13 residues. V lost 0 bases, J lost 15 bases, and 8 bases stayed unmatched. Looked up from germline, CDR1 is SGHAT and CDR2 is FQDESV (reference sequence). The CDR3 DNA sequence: TGTGCCAGCAGCTTAGCTCGCCGGGGACTAATGTTCTTC. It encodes CASSLARRGLMFF.

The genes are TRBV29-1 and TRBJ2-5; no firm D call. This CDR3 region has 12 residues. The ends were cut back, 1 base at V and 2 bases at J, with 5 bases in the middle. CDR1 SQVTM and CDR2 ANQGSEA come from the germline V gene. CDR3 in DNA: TGCAGCGTTGAAGCACAACAAGAGACCCAGTACTTC. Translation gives CSVEAQQETQYF.

The CDR3 nucleotides are TGTGCCAGCAGTTTCTACAGCGGGGTAAACACTGAAGCTTTCTTT. Its protein product is CASSFYSGVNTEAFF. The chain employs TRBV6-2 or TRBV6-3 and TRBJ1-1, with D unresolved. Germline CDR1 reads MNHEY; CDR2 reads SVGEGT. V lost 4 bases to trimming and J lost 2 bases, with 14 bases between them. The CDR3 covers 15 residues.

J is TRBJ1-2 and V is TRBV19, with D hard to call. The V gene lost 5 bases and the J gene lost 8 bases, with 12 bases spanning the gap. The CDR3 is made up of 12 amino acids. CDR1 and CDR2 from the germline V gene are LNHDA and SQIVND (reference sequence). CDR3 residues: CASSRTVGGYTF. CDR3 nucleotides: TGTGCCAGTAGTCGGACGGTGGGAGGCTACACCTTC. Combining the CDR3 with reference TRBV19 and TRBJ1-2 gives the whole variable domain DGGITQSPKYLFRKEGQNVTLSCEQNLNHDAMYWYRQDPGQGLRLIYYSQIVNDFQKGDIAEGYSVSREKKESFPLTVTSAQKNPTAFYLCASSRTVGGYTFGSGTRLTVV.

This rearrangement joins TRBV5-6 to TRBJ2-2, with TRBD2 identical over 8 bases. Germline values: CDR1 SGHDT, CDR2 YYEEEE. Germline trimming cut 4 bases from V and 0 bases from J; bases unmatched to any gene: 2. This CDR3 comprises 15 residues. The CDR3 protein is CASSPGGANTGELFF. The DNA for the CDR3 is TGTGCCAGCAGCCCGGGGGGGGCGAACACCGGGGAGCTGTTTTTT.

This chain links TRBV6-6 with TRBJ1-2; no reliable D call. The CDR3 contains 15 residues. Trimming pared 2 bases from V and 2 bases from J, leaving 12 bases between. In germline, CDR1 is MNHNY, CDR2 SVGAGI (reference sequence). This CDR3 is CASSYKEALNYGYTF. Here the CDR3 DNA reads TGTGCCAGCAGTTACAAAGAAGCACTGAACTATGGCTACACCTTC.

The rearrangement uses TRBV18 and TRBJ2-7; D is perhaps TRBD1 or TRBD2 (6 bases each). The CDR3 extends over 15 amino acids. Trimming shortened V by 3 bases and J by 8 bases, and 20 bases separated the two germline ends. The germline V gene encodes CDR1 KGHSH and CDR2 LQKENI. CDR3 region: CASSPSAGHESKQYF. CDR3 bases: TGTGCCAGCTCACCCAGCGCGGGACATGAGTCGAAGCAGTACTTC. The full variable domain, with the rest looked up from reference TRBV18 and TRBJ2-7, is NAGVMQNPRHLVRRRGQEARLRCSPMKGHSHVYWYRQLPEEGLKFMVYLQKENIIDESGMPKERFSAEFPKEGPSILRIQQVVRGDSAAYFCASSPSAGHESKQYFGPGTRLTVT.

CDR3 bases: TGTGCCAGTAGTACCCCCCGGCTGGCCCTATACAATGAGCAGTTCTTC. Translated: CASSTPRLALYNEQFF. The chain uses TRBV19 and TRBJ2-1; no clear D. The CDR3 spans 16 residues. Looked up from germline, CDR1 is LNHDA and CDR2 is SQIVND (reference sequence). V shed 4 bases and J shed 4 bases, with 17 bases lying between them.

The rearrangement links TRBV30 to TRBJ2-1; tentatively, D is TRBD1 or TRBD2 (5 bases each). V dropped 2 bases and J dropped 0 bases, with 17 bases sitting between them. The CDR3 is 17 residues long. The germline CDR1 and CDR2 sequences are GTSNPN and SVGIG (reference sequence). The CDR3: CAWSLGRRGSSYNEQFF. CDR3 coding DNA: TGTGCCTGGAGTCTGGGGCGACGGGGAAGCTCCTACAATGAGCAGTTCTTC.

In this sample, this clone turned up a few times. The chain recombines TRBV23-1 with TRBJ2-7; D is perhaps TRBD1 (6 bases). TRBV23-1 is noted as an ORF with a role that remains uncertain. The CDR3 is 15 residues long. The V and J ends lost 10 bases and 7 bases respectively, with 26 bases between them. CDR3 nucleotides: TGCGCCAAAGAGGGACAACAAACCCTACCTCGGGAGCAGTACTTC. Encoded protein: CAKEGQQTLPREQYF.

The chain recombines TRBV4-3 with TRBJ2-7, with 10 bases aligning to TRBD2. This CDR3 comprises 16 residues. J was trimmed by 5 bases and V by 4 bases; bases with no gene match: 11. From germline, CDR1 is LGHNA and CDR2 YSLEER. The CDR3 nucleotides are TGCGCCAGCAGCCTGGTCCAGCGGGGGGGCCGGCACGAGCAGTACTTC. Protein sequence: CASSLVQRGGRHEQYF.